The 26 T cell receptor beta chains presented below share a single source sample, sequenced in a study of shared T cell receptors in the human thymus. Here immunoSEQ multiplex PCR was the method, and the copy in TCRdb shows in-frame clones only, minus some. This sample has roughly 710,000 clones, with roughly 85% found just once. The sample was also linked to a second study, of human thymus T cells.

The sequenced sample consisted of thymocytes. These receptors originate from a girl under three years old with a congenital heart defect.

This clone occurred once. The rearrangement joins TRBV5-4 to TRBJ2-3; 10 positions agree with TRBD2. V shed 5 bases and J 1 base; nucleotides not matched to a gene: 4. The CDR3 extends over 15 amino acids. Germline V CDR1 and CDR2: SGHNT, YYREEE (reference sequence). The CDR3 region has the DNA TGTGCCAGCAGTCTTCTAGCGGGGGGCACAGATACGCAGTATTTT. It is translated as CASSLLAGGTDTQYF.

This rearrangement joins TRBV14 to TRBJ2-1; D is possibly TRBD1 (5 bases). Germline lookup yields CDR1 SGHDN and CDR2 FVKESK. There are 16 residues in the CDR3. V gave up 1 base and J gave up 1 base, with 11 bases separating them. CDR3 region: CASSQGGSRSYNEQFF. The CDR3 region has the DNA TGTGCCAGCAGCCAAGGGGGCAGCCGGTCCTACAATGAGCAGTTCTTC.

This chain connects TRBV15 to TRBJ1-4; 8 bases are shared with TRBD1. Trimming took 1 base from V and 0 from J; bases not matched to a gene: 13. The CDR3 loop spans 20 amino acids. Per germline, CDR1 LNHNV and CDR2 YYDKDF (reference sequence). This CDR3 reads CATSRAIGQGPLATNEKLFF. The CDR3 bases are TGTGCCACCAGCAGAGCCATAGGACAGGGCCCACTAGCAACTAATGAAAAACTGTTTTTT.

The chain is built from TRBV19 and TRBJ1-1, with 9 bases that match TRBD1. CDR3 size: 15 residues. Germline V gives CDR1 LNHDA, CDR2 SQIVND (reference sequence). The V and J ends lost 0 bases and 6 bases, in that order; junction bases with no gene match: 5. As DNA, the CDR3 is TGTGCCAGTAGTATAGATACAGGGGGCAGGTCTGAAGCTTTCTTT. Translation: CASSIDTGGRSEAFF.

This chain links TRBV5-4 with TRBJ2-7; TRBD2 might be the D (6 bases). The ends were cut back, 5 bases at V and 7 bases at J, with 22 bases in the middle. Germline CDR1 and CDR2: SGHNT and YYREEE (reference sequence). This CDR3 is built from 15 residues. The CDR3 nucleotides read TGTGCCAGCAGGGGGGACTCTACTAACCTACGAGAGCAGTACTTC. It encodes CASRGDSTNLREQYF.

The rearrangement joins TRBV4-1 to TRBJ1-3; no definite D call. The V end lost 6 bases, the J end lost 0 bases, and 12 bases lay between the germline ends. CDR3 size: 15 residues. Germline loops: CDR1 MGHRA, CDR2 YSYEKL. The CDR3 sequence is CASRARYNSGNTIYF. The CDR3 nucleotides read TGCGCCAGCAGGGCCCGTTACAACTCTGGAAACACCATATATTTT.

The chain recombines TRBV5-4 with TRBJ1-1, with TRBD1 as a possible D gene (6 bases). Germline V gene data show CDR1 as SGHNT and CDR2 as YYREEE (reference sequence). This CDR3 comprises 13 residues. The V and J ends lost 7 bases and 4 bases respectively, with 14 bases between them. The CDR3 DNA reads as TGTGCCAGCGGGGGCCCCAGAGGCACTGAAGCTTTCTTT. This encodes CASGGPRGTEAFF.

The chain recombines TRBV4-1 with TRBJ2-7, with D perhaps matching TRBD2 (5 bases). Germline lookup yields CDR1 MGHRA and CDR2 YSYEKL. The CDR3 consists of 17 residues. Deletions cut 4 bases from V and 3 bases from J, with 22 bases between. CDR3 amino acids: CASSLGELRTPDYEQYF. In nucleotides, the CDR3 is TGCGCCAGCAGCCTCGGAGAATTGAGGACTCCGGACTACGAGCAGTACTTC.

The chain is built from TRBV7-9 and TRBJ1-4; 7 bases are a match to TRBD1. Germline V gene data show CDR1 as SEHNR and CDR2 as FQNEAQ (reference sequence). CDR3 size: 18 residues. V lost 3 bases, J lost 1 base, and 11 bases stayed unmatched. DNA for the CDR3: TGTGCCAGCAGCTTGAATAAGGCTGGGGACAGAACTAATGAAAAACTGTTTTTT. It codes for CASSLNKAGDRTNEKLFF.

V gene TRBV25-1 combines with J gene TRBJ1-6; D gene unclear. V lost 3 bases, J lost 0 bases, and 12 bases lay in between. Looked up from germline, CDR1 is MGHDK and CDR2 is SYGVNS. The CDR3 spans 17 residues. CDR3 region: CASSDSTGSSYNSPLHF. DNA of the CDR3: TGTGCCAGCAGTGACTCGACGGGAAGCTCCTATAATTCACCCCTCCACTTT.

Written as DNA, the CDR3 is TGTGCTAGTGGTTTGTCGTTGCCTGATACGGGACAGGGAGATGGCTACACCTTC. The encoded protein is CASGLSLPDTGQGDGYTF. The genes are TRBV12-5 and TRBJ1-2; 9 bases match TRBD1. Germline CDR1 and CDR2: LGHNT and FRNRAP. CDR3 length: 18 amino acids. Germline trimming cut 2 bases from V and 6 bases from J; bases unmatched to any gene: 16. Full variable domain (rest looked up from reference TRBV12-5 and TRBJ1-2): DARVTQTPRHKVTEMGQEVTMRCQPILGHNTVFWYRQTMMQGLELLAYFRNRAPLDDSGMPKDRFSAEMPDATLATLKIQPSEPRDSAVYFCASGLSLPDTGQGDGYTFGSGTRLTVV.

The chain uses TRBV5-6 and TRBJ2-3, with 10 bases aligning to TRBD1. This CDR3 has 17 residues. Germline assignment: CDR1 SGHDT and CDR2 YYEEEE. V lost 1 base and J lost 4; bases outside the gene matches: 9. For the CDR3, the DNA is TGTGCCAGCAGCTTGAGGTGGCGGACAGGGGGACCAGATACGCAGTATTTT. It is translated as CASSLRWRTGGPDTQYF.

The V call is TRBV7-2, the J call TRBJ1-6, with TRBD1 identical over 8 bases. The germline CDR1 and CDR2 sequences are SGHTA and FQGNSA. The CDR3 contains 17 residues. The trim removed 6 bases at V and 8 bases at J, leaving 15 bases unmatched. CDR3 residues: CASRPIGQGFVHSPLHF. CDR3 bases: TGTGCCAGCAGGCCGATCGGACAGGGTTTTGTGCATTCACCCCTCCACTTT.

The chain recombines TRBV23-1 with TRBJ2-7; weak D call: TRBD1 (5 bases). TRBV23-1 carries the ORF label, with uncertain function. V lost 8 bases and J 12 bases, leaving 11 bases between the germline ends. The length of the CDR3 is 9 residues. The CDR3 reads CASGWGVYF. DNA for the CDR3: TGCGCCAGCGGGTGGGGCGTGTACTTC.

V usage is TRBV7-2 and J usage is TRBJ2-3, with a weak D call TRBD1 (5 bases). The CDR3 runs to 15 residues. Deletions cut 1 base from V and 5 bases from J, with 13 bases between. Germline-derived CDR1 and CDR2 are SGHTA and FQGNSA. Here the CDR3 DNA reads TGTGCCAGCAGCTTAGGGGGCAGGGAAGGAGATACGCAGTATTTT. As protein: CASSLGGREGDTQYF.

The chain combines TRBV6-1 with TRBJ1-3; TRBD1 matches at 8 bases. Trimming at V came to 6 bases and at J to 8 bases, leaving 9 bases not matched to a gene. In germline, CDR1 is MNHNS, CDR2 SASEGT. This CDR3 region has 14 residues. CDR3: CASRGKQGGHTIYF. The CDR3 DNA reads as TGTGCCAGCAGAGGCAAACAGGGGGGACACACCATATATTTT.

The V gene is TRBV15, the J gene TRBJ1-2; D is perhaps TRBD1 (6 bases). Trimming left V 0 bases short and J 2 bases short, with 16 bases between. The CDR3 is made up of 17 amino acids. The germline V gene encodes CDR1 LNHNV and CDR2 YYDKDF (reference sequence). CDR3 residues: CATSRDSNTTGNYGYTF. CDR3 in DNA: TGTGCCACCAGCAGAGACTCCAACACCACAGGGAACTATGGCTACACCTTC.

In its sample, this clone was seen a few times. The CDR3 loop reads CASSRGTENTEAFF. For the CDR3, the DNA is TGTGCCAGCAGCAGGGGAACAGAGAACACTGAAGCTTTCTTT. The rearrangement links TRBV7-2 to TRBJ1-1, with a weak D call TRBD1 (5 bases). The CDR3 covers 14 residues. Germline V gene data show CDR1 as SGHTA and CDR2 as FQGNSA. V gave up 5 bases and J gave up 1 base, with 11 bases separating them.

The CDR3 DNA sequence: TGTGCCAGCTCACCCGAGATTCAGGGGCAGGACACCGGGGAGCTGTTTTTT. As protein: CASSPEIQGQDTGELFF. V and J are TRBV18 and TRBJ2-2, with D possibly matching TRBD1 (6 bases). The CDR3 covers 17 residues. With 3 bases removed from V and 3 bases from J, the gap between germline ends came to 17 bases. CDR1 and CDR2 (germline): KGHSH, LQKENI. The full variable domain, completed using reference TRBV18 and TRBJ2-2, is NAGVMQNPRHLVRRRGQEARLRCSPMKGHSHVYWYRQLPEEGLKFMVYLQKENIIDESGMPKERFSAEFPKEGPSILRIQQVVRGDSAAYFCASSPEIQGQDTGELFFGEGSRLTVL.

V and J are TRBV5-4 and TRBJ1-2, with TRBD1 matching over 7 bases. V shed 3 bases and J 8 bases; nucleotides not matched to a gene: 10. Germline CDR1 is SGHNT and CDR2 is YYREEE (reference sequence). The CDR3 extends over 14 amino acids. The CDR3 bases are TGTGCCAGCAGCTCACACACAGGGGAAGGGGGCTACACCTTC. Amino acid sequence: CASSSHTGEGGYTF. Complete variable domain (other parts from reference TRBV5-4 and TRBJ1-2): ETGVTQSPTHLIKTRGQQVTLRCSSQSGHNTVSWYQQALGQGPQFIFQYYREEENGRGNFPPRFSGLQFPNYSSELNVNALELDDSALYLCASSSHTGEGGYTFGSGTRLTVV.

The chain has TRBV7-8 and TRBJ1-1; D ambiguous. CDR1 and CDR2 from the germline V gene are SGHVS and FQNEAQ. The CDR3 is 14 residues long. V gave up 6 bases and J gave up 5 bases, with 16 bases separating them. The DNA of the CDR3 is TGTGCCAGCAGACTAGTCCCCGAAGGGACTGAAGCTTTCTTT. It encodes CASRLVPEGTEAFF.

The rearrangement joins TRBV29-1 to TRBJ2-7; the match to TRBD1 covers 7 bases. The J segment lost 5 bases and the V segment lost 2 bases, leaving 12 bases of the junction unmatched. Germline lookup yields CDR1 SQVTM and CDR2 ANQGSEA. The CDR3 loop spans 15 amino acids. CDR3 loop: CSVERIAQQGNEQYF. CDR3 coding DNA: TGCAGCGTTGAAAGGATAGCTCAACAGGGGAACGAGCAGTACTTC.

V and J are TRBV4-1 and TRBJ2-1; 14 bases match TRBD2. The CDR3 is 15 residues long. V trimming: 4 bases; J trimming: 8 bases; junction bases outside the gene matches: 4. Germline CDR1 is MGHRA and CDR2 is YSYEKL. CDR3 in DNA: TGCGCCAGCAGCCGCGGACTAGCGGGGGGTCATGAGCAGTTCTTC. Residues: CASSRGLAGGHEQFF.

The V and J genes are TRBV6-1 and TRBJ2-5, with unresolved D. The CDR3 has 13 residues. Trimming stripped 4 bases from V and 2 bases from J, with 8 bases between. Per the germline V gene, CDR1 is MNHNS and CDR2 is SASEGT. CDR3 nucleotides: TGTGCCAGCAGTGTGCCAGAACAAGAGACCCAGTACTTC. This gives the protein CASSVPEQETQYF.

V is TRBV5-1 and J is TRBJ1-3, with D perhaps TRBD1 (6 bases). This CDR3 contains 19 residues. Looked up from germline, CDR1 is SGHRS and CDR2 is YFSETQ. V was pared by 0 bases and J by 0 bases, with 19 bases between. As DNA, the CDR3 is TGCGCCAGCAGCTTGGAAAGTTTTGGACAGAGAGACTCTGGAAACACCATATATTTT. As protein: CASSLESFGQRDSGNTIYF.

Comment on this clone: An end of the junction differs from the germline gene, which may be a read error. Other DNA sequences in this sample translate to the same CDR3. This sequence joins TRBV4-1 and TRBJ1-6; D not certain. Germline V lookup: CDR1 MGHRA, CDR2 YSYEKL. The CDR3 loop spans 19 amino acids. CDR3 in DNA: TGCGCCAGCAGCCAAGATTATGCCCAAAAGAGCTCCTATAATTCCCCCCTCCACTTT. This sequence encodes CASSQDYAQKSSYNSPLHF.